One and the same sample provided the 7 T cell receptor beta chains below, sequenced in a study of blood T cell repertoires in COVID-19. Assay: immunoSEQ multiplex PCR; the TCRdb copy retains only in-frame clones and omits some. Found here are 95,000 to 100,000 clones, about 90% of them singletons; the top ten hold approximately 15%. The sequenced sample was peripheral blood. The receptors were sampled from a man aged 50-59 years with acute or convalescent COVID-19.

The gene calls are TRBV7-9 and TRBJ2-3; 8 nucleotides line up with TRBD1. V dropped 5 bases and J dropped 1; count of bases not matched to a gene: 5. CDR1 and CDR2 (germline): SEHNR, FQNEAQ (reference sequence). The CDR3 covers 15 residues. CDR3 in DNA: TGTGCCAGCAGCGACAGGGGTGAGGGCACAGATACGCAGTATTTT. This gives the protein CASSDRGEGTDTQYF. Complete variable domain (other parts from reference TRBV7-9 and TRBJ2-3): DTGVSQNPRHKITKRGQNVTFRCDPISEHNRLYWYRQTLGQGPEFLTYFQNEAQLEKSRLLSDRFSAERPKGSFSTLEIQRTEQGDSAMYLCASSDRGEGTDTQYFGPGTRLTVL.

The chain joins TRBV21-1 to TRBJ1-4. TRBV21-1 is marked as a pseudogene. This CDR3 is 16 amino acids long. CDR3 nucleotide sequence: TGTGCCAGCAGCAAAGGGGAAAGGAGGACTAATGAAAAACTGTTTTTT. Protein product: CASSKGERRTNEKLFF.

The chain recombines TRBV9 with TRBJ1-3; tentative D call: TRBD1 (5 bases). Germline values: CDR1 SGDLS, CDR2 YYNGEE. This CDR3 spans 14 amino acids. V lost 5 bases and J lost 0, with 9 bases in between. The CDR3, as DNA: TGTGCCAGCAGTGACAGAACCTCTGGAAACACCATATATTTT. This sequence encodes CASSDRTSGNTIYF.

The chain employs TRBV6-5 and TRBJ2-5; a weak D match, TRBD1 (5 bases). This CDR3 contains 14 residues. Germline CDR1 is MNHEY and CDR2 is SVGAGI. Deletions cut 10 bases from V and 2 bases from J, with 17 bases between. The CDR3 nucleotides read TGTGCCACCTCCACAGGATCACCACAAGAGACCCAGTACTTC. This gives the protein CATSTGSPQETQYF.

The J gene is TRBJ2-3, the V gene TRBV9; D is undetermined. Trimming took 0 bases from V and 7 from J, leaving 9 bases between them. CDR3 size: 13 residues. Germline CDR1 is SGDLS and CDR2 is YYNGEE. The CDR3 loop is CASSVESLNTQYF. In nucleotides, the CDR3 is TGTGCCAGCAGCGTAGAGAGCTTGAATACGCAGTATTTT.

This chain links TRBV5-1 with TRBJ1-6; 9 bases align to TRBD1. The V gene end was trimmed by 4 bases and the J gene end by 10 bases; junction bases not matched to a gene: 12. From germline, CDR1 is SGHRS and CDR2 YFSETQ. CDR3 size: 16 residues. This CDR3 reads CASSTRPTGGDSPLHF. CDR3 bases: TGCGCCAGCAGCACCCGACCTACAGGGGGCGACTCACCCCTCCACTTT.

The rearrangement joins TRBV15 to TRBJ1-4; maybe TRBD1 (6 bases). This CDR3 has 16 amino acids. CDR1 and CDR2 (germline): LNHNV, YYDKDF (reference sequence). The V end was cut by 3 bases, the J end by 7 bases, with 18 bases between. This CDR3 is CATSRRRQGGGEKLFF. The CDR3, as DNA: TGTGCCACCAGCAGGAGGCGCCAGGGAGGGGGTGAAAAACTGTTTTTT.